The rows below give T cell receptor beta chains drawn from one sample of a study of blood T cell repertoires in COVID-19. Generated by immunoSEQ multiplex PCR, the TCRdb table keeps only in-frame clones and is missing some. This repertoire shows some 110,000 clones, approximately 90% found once; its top ten account for around 2%. Specimen: peripheral blood. The receptors stem from a man aged 45-65 years with COVID-19, enrolled during active disease. The CDR3 runs from the conserved cysteine through the conserved F or W. Each record gives: clone size, D gene, J gene, V gene, CDR3 protein, CDR3 DNA. D genes are given only for firm matches. Only part of the rows carry a size: once, few, many, or a class if the clone is expanded.

clone_size: .
d_call: TRBD1
j_call: TRBJ2-1
v_call: TRBV11-2
cdr3_aa: CASSSTGTGGIEQFF
cdr3_nt: TGTGCCAGCAGCTCAACCGGGACAGGGGGAATTGAGCAGTTCTTC

clone_size: few
d_call: .
j_call: TRBJ2-1
v_call: TRBV19
cdr3_aa: CASSTLLRENEQFF
cdr3_nt: TGTGCCAGTAGTACCCTCTTGCGGGAAAATGAGCAGTTCTTC

clone_size: .
d_call: TRBD2
j_call: TRBJ2-3
v_call: TRBV9
cdr3_aa: CASSAPRIAGVADTQYF
cdr3_nt: TGTGCCAGCAGCGCCCCTCGGATAGCGGGAGTGGCAGATACGCAGTATTTT

clone_size: few
d_call: .
j_call: TRBJ1-5
v_call: TRBV19
cdr3_aa: CASSSPGQSNQPQHF
cdr3_nt: TGTGCCAGTTCTTCCCCTGGACAGAGCAATCAGCCCCAGCATTTT

clone_size: .
d_call: .
j_call: TRBJ1-3
v_call: TRBV18
cdr3_aa: CASSPREGRLATIYF
cdr3_nt: TGTGCCAGCTCACCACGTGAGGGCCGCCTAGCCACCATATATTTT

clone_size: .
d_call: .
j_call: TRBJ2-3
v_call: TRBV7-2
cdr3_aa: CASSSQGILEDTQYF
cdr3_nt: TGTGCCAGCAGCTCACAGGGTATCTTAGAAGATACGCAGTATTTT

clone_size: .
d_call: .
j_call: TRBJ2-3
v_call: TRBV7-8
cdr3_aa: CASSGSPTVTSTDTQYF
cdr3_nt: TGTGCCAGCAGCGGTAGCCCGACAGTTACTAGCACAGATACGCAGTATTTT

clone_size: .
d_call: .
j_call: TRBJ2-7
v_call: TRBV6-1
cdr3_aa: CASSEYYEQYF
cdr3_nt: TGTGCCAGCAGTGAATATTACGAGCAGTACTTC

clone_size: .
d_call: .
j_call: TRBJ1-1
v_call: TRBV11-2
cdr3_aa: CASSFSDGGTEAFF
cdr3_nt: TGTGCCAGCAGCTTTAGCGACGGGGGCACTGAAGCTTTCTTT

clone_size: .
d_call: TRBD1
j_call: TRBJ2-3
v_call: TRBV7-3
cdr3_aa: CASSSSGTGTDTQYF
cdr3_nt: TGTGCCAGCAGCTCTTCCGGGACAGGCACAGATACGCAGTATTTT

clone_size: .
d_call: .
j_call: TRBJ2-6
v_call: TRBV10-2
cdr3_aa: CASSESGGSGANVLTF
cdr3_nt: TGCGCCAGCAGTGAGTCAGGGGGCTCTGGGGCCAACGTCCTGACTTTC

clone_size: .
d_call: .
j_call: TRBJ1-1
v_call: TRBV18
cdr3_aa: CASSPKGDGEAFF
cdr3_nt: TGTGCCAGCTCACCAAAAGGGGATGGAGAAGCTTTCTTT

clone_size: .
d_call: TRBD2
j_call: TRBJ2-2
v_call: TRBV10-3
cdr3_aa: CATEPTSGSYTGELFF
cdr3_nt: TGTGCCACCGAACCTACTAGCGGGAGCTATACCGGGGAGCTGTTTTTT

clone_size: once
d_call: TRBD1
j_call: TRBJ1-2
v_call: TRBV28
cdr3_aa: CASSSGQGARGYTF
cdr3_nt: TGTGCCAGCAGCTCGGGACAGGGGGCAAGAGGCTACACCTTC

clone_size: .
d_call: TRBD1
j_call: TRBJ1-3
v_call: TRBV5-6
cdr3_aa: CASSRTGDGNTIYF
cdr3_nt: TGTGCCAGCAGTAGGACAGGGGATGGAAACACCATATATTTT

clone_size: .
d_call: .
j_call: TRBJ2-2
v_call: TRBV11-2
cdr3_aa: CASTGTANTGELFF
cdr3_nt: TGTGCCAGCACCGGGACTGCGAACACCGGGGAGCTGTTTTTT

clone_size: .
d_call: .
j_call: TRBJ1-1
v_call: TRBV3-1/TRBV3-2
cdr3_aa: CASSQDYRERTEAFF
cdr3_nt: TGTGCCAGCAGCCAAGACTACAGGGAACGGACTGAAGCTTTCTTT

clone_size: .
d_call: .
j_call: TRBJ1-1
v_call: TRBV27
cdr3_aa: CASSLSLGLGTEAFF
cdr3_nt: TGTGCCAGCAGTTTATCTCTGGGGCTCGGCACTGAAGCTTTCTTT

clone_size: .
d_call: TRBD1
j_call: TRBJ1-2
v_call: TRBV30
cdr3_aa: CACQGTGGQNYGYTF
cdr3_nt: TGTGCCTGCCAAGGGACAGGGGGCCAGAACTATGGCTACACCTTC

clone_size: once
d_call: TRBD1
j_call: TRBJ2-3
v_call: TRBV12-3/TRBV12-4
cdr3_aa: CASDRGGTDTQYF
cdr3_nt: TGTGCCAGCGACAGGGGCGGCACAGATACGCAGTATTTT

clone_size: .
d_call: TRBD1
j_call: TRBJ2-5
v_call: TRBV10-3
cdr3_aa: CATAQGQETQYF
cdr3_nt: TGTGCCACGGCACAGGGGCAAGAGACCCAGTACTTC

clone_size: .
d_call: .
j_call: TRBJ2-4
v_call: TRBV12-3/TRBV12-4
cdr3_aa: CASSLHNKNIQYF
cdr3_nt: TGTGCCAGCAGTTTACACAACAAAAACATTCAGTACTTC

clone_size: .
d_call: TRBD1
j_call: TRBJ2-3
v_call: TRBV4-2
cdr3_aa: CASSQVNGQGRDTQYF
cdr3_nt: TGTGCCAGCAGCCAAGTAAATGGACAGGGGAGAGATACGCAGTATTTT

clone_size: once
d_call: .
j_call: TRBJ2-3
v_call: TRBV9
cdr3_aa: CASSVEVSGVSTDTQYF
cdr3_nt: TGTGCCAGCAGCGTAGAGGTTAGCGGAGTGAGCACAGATACGCAGTATTTT

clone_size: .
d_call: TRBD1
j_call: TRBJ2-5
v_call: TRBV5-1
cdr3_aa: CASSLQGVGETQYF
cdr3_nt: TGCGCCAGCAGCCTACAGGGGGTTGGAGAGACCCAGTACTTC

clone_size: .
d_call: TRBD2
j_call: TRBJ2-3
v_call: TRBV4-3
cdr3_aa: CASSPAGGRPSTDTQYF
cdr3_nt: TGCGCCAGCAGCCCAGCGGGAGGCCGCCCTAGCACAGATACGCAGTATTTT

clone_size: .
d_call: .
j_call: TRBJ2-7
v_call: TRBV10-2
cdr3_aa: CASRIARGEQYF
cdr3_nt: TGCGCCAGCAGGATAGCCCGGGGCGAGCAGTACTTC

clone_size: .
d_call: TRBD1
j_call: TRBJ2-1
v_call: TRBV7-6
cdr3_aa: CASSGQVQLEQFF
cdr3_nt: TGTGCCAGCAGCGGACAGGTCCAACTGGAGCAGTTCTTC

clone_size: .
d_call: .
j_call: TRBJ2-2
v_call: TRBV7-3
cdr3_aa: CASSFQGTGELFF
cdr3_nt: TGTGCCAGCAGTTTCCAGGGTACCGGGGAGCTGTTTTTT

clone_size: once
d_call: .
j_call: TRBJ2-1
v_call: TRBV7-3
cdr3_aa: CASSLIPTRSSYNEQFF
cdr3_nt: TGTGCCAGCAGCTTAATACCCACTAGAAGCTCCTACAATGAGCAGTTCTTC

clone_size: .
d_call: .
j_call: TRBJ2-1
v_call: TRBV19
cdr3_aa: CATQLVSEQFF
cdr3_nt: TGTGCCACTCAACTAGTTTCTGAGCAGTTCTTC

clone_size: .
d_call: .
j_call: TRBJ2-7
v_call: TRBV7-2
cdr3_aa: CASSLARVSSYEQYF
cdr3_nt: TGTGCCAGCAGCTTAGCTCGGGTCAGCTCCTACGAGCAGTACTTC

clone_size: .
d_call: .
j_call: TRBJ2-1
v_call: TRBV5-1
cdr3_aa: CASSLGGGYNEQFF
cdr3_nt: TGCGCCAGCAGCTTGGGTGGCGGCTACAATGAGCAGTTCTTC

clone_size: .
d_call: .
j_call: TRBJ2-2
v_call: TRBV4-2
cdr3_aa: CASSRKLGTGELFF
cdr3_nt: TGTGCCAGCAGCCGGAAACTAGGCACCGGGGAGCTGTTTTTT

clone_size: .
d_call: TRBD1
j_call: TRBJ2-3
v_call: TRBV19
cdr3_aa: CASSTTGDTDTQYF
cdr3_nt: TGTGCCAGTAGCACTACAGGGGACACAGATACGCAGTATTTT

clone_size: .
d_call: .
j_call: TRBJ2-2
v_call: TRBV3-1/TRBV3-2
cdr3_aa: CASSQEPGQNTGELFF
cdr3_nt: TGTGCCAGCAGCCAAGAACCGGGACAGAACACCGGGGAGCTGTTTTTT

clone_size: .
d_call: .
j_call: TRBJ1-5
v_call: TRBV15
cdr3_aa: CATSRTGLNPQPQHF
cdr3_nt: TGTGCCACCAGCAGGACAGGCTTGAATCCTCAGCCCCAGCATTTT

clone_size: .
d_call: TRBD2
j_call: TRBJ2-1
v_call: TRBV13
cdr3_aa: CASSLVGLAGIEQFF
cdr3_nt: TGTGCCAGCAGCTTAGTGGGACTAGCGGGAATTGAGCAGTTCTTC

clone_size: .
d_call: .
j_call: TRBJ1-2
v_call: TRBV4-1
cdr3_aa: CASSQDRTGMFFYTF
cdr3_nt: TGCGCCAGCAGCCAAGATCGAACAGGAATGTTCTTTTACACCTTC

clone_size: .
d_call: .
j_call: TRBJ1-3
v_call: TRBV11-2
cdr3_aa: CASSLGMGQNSGNTIYF
cdr3_nt: TGTGCCAGCAGCTTGGGAATGGGACAAAACTCTGGAAACACCATATATTTT

clone_size: once
d_call: .
j_call: TRBJ2-5
v_call: TRBV6-5
cdr3_aa: CASQSGTFQETQYF
cdr3_nt: TGTGCCAGCCAATCCGGGACTTTCCAAGAGACCCAGTACTTC

clone_size: once
d_call: TRBD2
j_call: TRBJ2-7
v_call: TRBV7-8
cdr3_aa: CASSARLAGVYEQYF
cdr3_nt: TGTGCCAGCAGCGCACGACTAGCGGGGGTCTACGAGCAGTACTTC

clone_size: .
d_call: TRBD2
j_call: TRBJ2-1
v_call: TRBV6-4
cdr3_aa: CASSEGEGSYNEQFF
cdr3_nt: TGTGCCAGCAGTGAAGGGGAGGGCTCCTACAATGAGCAGTTCTTC

clone_size: few
d_call: TRBD1
j_call: TRBJ2-2
v_call: TRBV27
cdr3_aa: CASSFGDRLNTGELFF
cdr3_nt: TGTGCCAGCAGTTTTGGGGACAGGCTAAACACCGGGGAGCTGTTTTTT

clone_size: .
d_call: TRBD1
j_call: TRBJ1-4
v_call: TRBV30
cdr3_aa: CAWSGHGTVNEKLFF
cdr3_nt: TGTGCCTGGAGTGGTCACGGGACAGTGAATGAAAAACTGTTTTTT

clone_size: .
d_call: .
j_call: TRBJ1-1
v_call: TRBV6-1
cdr3_aa: CASSEFGRGGTEAFF
cdr3_nt: TGTGCCAGCAGTGAATTTGGCAGGGGTGGCACTGAAGCTTTCTTT

clone_size: .
d_call: .
j_call: TRBJ2-6
v_call: TRBV6-1
cdr3_aa: CASSESKGGPVLGANVLTF
cdr3_nt: TGTGCCAGCAGTGAAAGTAAAGGAGGGCCCGTTTTGGGGGCCAACGTCCTGACTTTC